This TCR beta chain originates from a study of OX40 agonist ivuxolimab in advanced cancers. Study background: Hepatocellular carcinoma, melanoma, renal cell or head and neck cancer was diagnosed in the dose-escalation patients. General study results and limits: CD4+ T cells averaged fewer expanded clones than CD8+ T cells.

Germline CDR1 reads SEHNR; CDR2 reads FQNEAQ (reference sequence). The CDR3 runs 14 residues. V lost 5 bases and J lost 5; bases outside the gene matches: 4. Some clones are missing from TCRdb's copy, which holds only in-frame ones; the method was immunoSEQ multiplex PCR. The sample yields 14,000 or so clones, around 60% seen once. In the case of this clone: Its antigen is not known.

This chain links TRBV7-9 with TRBJ2-7, with TRBD2 matching over 12 bases. The input for sequencing was CD4+ or CD8+ T cells sorted from blood, taken in a trial of the OX40 agonist ivuxolimab. This TCR came from an adult with an advanced solid tumor such as melanoma, head and neck, liver or kidney cancer. The CDR3 DNA reads as TGTGCCAGCAGCGTGACTAGCGGGGGCCACGAGCAGTACTTC. Amino acid sequence: CASSVTSGGHEQYF.